The 7 T cell receptor beta chains reported below all come from one sample, sequenced in a study of T-cell memory formation after mild COVID-19. MiXCR, applied by TCRdb to the 5' RACE reads, yields one record per CDR3 protein. The sample records about 350,000 distinct CDR3 sequences, over 25% being singletons. What was sequenced was PBMCs or a T cell subset sorted from them (not recorded which). The receptors here all came from an adult woman who had mild COVID-19 (a few samples of this study predate the infection). Cell type and time point are not known.

The chain has TRBV12-3 or TRBV12-4 and TRBJ1-5; D is ambiguous. The CDR3 is made up of 14 amino acids. The V gene lost 6 bases and the J gene lost 0 bases, with 9 bases spanning the gap. The CDR3 region is CASSPSYSNQPQHF. The CDR3 nucleotides read TGTGCCAGCAGCCCTAGTTATAGCAATCAGCCCCAGCATTTT.

The CDR3 region is CASSPAQGAPYEQYF. In DNA, the CDR3 is TGCGCCAGCAGCCCAGCACAGGGGGCCCCCTACGAGCAGTACTTC. The chain joins TRBV4-1 to TRBJ2-7; 9 bases line up with TRBD1. Germline V CDR1 and CDR2: MGHRA, YSYEKL. With V trimmed by 4 bases and J by 2 bases, 6 bases remained unmatched. The CDR3 is 15 residues long.

The DNA for the CDR3 is TGTGCCTCCGGGAGTGCCCTCAACTATGGCTACACCTTC. This translates into CASGSALNYGYTF. This sequence joins TRBV7-9 and TRBJ1-2; D not resolved. V shed 11 bases and J shed 2 bases, with 15 bases lying between them. The CDR3 has 13 residues. The germline CDR1 and CDR2 sequences are SEHNR and FQNEAQ (reference sequence).

The rearrangement links TRBV5-6 to TRBJ1-2; D may be TRBD1 (5 bases). The CDR3 covers 13 residues. Trimming removed 2 bases from V and 8 bases from J, with 13 bases in between. Germline CDR1 SGHDT, CDR2 YYEEEE. As DNA, the CDR3 is TGTGCCAGCAGCTTTCAGGGTTTTTCAGGCTACACCTTC. Translating it yields CASSFQGFSGYTF.

This clonotype was counted only a few times. The rearrangement joins TRBV7-6 to TRBJ2-5, with 7 bases fitting TRBD2. The length of the CDR3 is 16 residues. From germline, CDR1 is SGHVS and CDR2 FNYEAQ. The junction had 11 bases not matched to a gene; V was cut back by 6 bases and J by 1 base. The CDR3 spells CASSNREGRLQETQYF. The CDR3 coding sequence is TGTGCCAGCAGTAATAGGGAGGGACGGCTCCAAGAGACCCAGTACTTC.

This clonotype has only a few counts. J is TRBJ2-7 and V is TRBV9; D is unclear. CDR1 is SGDLS and CDR2 is YYNGEE in the germline V gene. The ends were cut back, 3 bases at V and 1 base at J, with 17 bases in the middle. The CDR3 loop spans 16 amino acids. The CDR3 sequence is CASSEDSSVMSYEQYF. The DNA of the CDR3 is TGTGCCAGCAGCGAAGACTCGAGCGTTATGTCCTACGAGCAGTACTTC.

This CDR3 is CASTAGHPSYNEQFF. CDR3 DNA: TGTGCCAGCACCGCAGGACATCCTTCGTACAATGAGCAGTTCTTC. The chain carries TRBV2 and TRBJ2-1; TRBD1 is a possible D gene (5 bases). Between the trimmed V and J ends, which lost 7 bases and 4 bases, there was a span of 17 bases. The CDR3 spans 15 residues. The germline V gene encodes CDR1 SNHLY and CDR2 FYNNEI.